This T cell receptor beta chain was identified in a study of cytomegalovirus exposure and HLA in healthy donors. This CDR3 is built from 16 residues. The V gene end was trimmed by 4 bases and the J gene end by 0 bases; junction bases not matched to a gene: 5. Germline CDR1 LGHNA, CDR2 YSLEER. This clone showed up just a few times. Use of 60 Vbeta and 13 Jbeta primers characterized the PCR. Assay used: immunoSEQ multiplex PCR; TCRdb lists only in-frame clones, some missing. Among roughly 200,000 clones listed, nearly 80% were seen once. The sequence was obtained from a female donor in good health and CMV-seronegative. V gene TRBV4-3 combines with J gene TRBJ2-1; 8 bases map to TRBD2. What was sequenced was PBMCs. The CDR3 spells CASSPTTSGSYNEQFF. The CDR3 DNA follows: TGCGCCAGCAGCCCCACTACTAGCGGCTCCTACAATGAGCAGTTCTTC.